This T cell receptor (beta chain) was recovered during a study of cytomegalovirus exposure and HLA in healthy donors. Overall study context: Falling in the Caucasian-associated ancestry cluster were approximately 86% of some 400 genotyped donors. Broader study findings: The sole available immune exposure information was CMV serostatus. The authors later linked a missense DCLRE1C variant to TCR beta V- and J-gene trimming. Sequencing had likely introduced a cluster of highly shared sequence variants as an artifact.

With respect to this clone: Its antigen is as yet unknown.

CDR3 length: 16 amino acids. CDR1 and CDR2 (germline): SSHAT, FNYEAQ (reference sequence). Trimming removed 5 bases from V and 1 base from J, with 14 bases in between. PCR primers comprised 60 Vbeta and 13 Jbeta primers. Sequenced by immunoSEQ multiplex PCR; TCRdb stores in-frame clones only, minus some. In the table there are under 200,000 clones, around 83% of which are singletons. This TCR was recovered from a woman aged 18-30 years in good health and CMV-seronegative. The chain joins TRBV7-7 to TRBJ2-2; tentatively, D is TRBD1 (6 bases). The material sequenced was PBMCs. The CDR3 spells CASSPRRGRNTGELFF. For the CDR3, the DNA is TGTGCCAGCAGCCCTCGCAGGGGCCGGAACACCGGGGAGCTGTTTTTT.